Listed below are T cell receptor beta chains from one sample, sequenced in a study of somatic mutations in cytotoxic T cells in rheumatoid arthritis. Sequencing was performed with immunoSEQ multiplex PCR; in TCRdb, only in-frame clones are kept and a portion is missing. The data show 35,000 to 40,000 clones, about 84% seen once. Sequenced input: CD8+ T cells sorted from blood. Receptors were obtained from a man aged 35-49 years in good health. CDR3s include the opening cysteine and the closing phenylalanine or tryptophan. A D gene is named only where the DNA matches it firmly.

CDR3,D,J,V
CSVEGLEYTDTQYF,TRBD2,TRBJ2-3,TRBV29-1
CASSQQPTGELFF,-,TRBJ2-2,TRBV4-1
CASSQVNSPLHF,-,TRBJ1-6,TRBV27
CAPGLDNEQFF,-,TRBJ2-1,TRBV7-4
CASSVLAGGYNEQFF,TRBD2,TRBJ2-1,TRBV10-1
CASSFALNTGELFF,-,TRBJ2-2,TRBV11-2
CASSSGLAGGWAELFF,TRBD2,TRBJ2-2,TRBV27
CATSRDQDAYSEAFF,-,TRBJ1-1,TRBV15
CASSTGPLLRGYTF,-,TRBJ1-2,TRBV6-5
CASSHPAGEVPYEQYF,TRBD2,TRBJ2-7,TRBV4-1
CASSLGTGDGYTF,TRBD1,TRBJ1-2,TRBV11-2
CASSLQAGSGNTIYF,-,TRBJ1-3,TRBV7-9
CASSPPGTPYEQYF,-,TRBJ2-7,TRBV11-2
CASSVDGSVETQYF,-,TRBJ2-5,TRBV9
CAGGTGANTGELFF,TRBD1,TRBJ2-2,TRBV19
CASSLGTSGRFGQFF,TRBD2,TRBJ2-1,TRBV19
CASRLNYGYTF,-,TRBJ1-2,TRBV28
CASSLIGTANTEAFF,TRBD1,TRBJ1-1,TRBV7-9
CASSFQGGQPQHF,-,TRBJ1-5,TRBV28
CASSQDRTGGRPQHF,-,TRBJ1-5,TRBV4-1
CASSSWDPTDEQYF,-,TRBJ2-7,TRBV5-1
CASKAQGPGEQYF,TRBD1,TRBJ2-7,TRBV2
CASSLIPGELFF,-,TRBJ2-2,TRBV28
CASRQVNNGTQYF,-,TRBJ2-5,TRBV25-1
CASMARVGGNEQFF,-,TRBJ2-1,TRBV19
CASSLGSNTEAFF,-,TRBJ1-1,TRBV27
CASSLGRDTEAFF,-,TRBJ1-1,TRBV28
CASRYLAGTGELFF,TRBD2,TRBJ2-2,TRBV28